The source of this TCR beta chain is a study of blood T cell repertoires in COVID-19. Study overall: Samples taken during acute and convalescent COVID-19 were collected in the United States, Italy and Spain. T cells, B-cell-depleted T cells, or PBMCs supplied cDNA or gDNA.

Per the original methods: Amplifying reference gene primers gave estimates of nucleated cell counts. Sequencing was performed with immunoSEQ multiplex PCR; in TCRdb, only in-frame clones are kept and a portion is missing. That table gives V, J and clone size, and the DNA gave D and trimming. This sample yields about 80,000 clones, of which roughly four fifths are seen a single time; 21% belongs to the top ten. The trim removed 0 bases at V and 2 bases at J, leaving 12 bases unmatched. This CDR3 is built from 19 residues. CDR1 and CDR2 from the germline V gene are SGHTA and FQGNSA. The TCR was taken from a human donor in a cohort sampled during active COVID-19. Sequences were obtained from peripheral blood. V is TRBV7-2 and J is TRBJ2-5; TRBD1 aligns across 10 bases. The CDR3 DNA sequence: TGTGCCAGCAGCTTAGCGCCCTTGGGACAGGGGACCCGACAAGAGACCCAGTACTTC. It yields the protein CASSLAPLGQGTRQETQYF.